This T cell receptor beta chain was retrieved from a study of T cell responses to AZD1222 COVID-19 vaccine. Measured with immunoSEQ multiplex PCR; TCRdb has only the in-frame clones, and not every one. Of 140,000 to 150,000 clones listed, approximately 90% were seen once; the top ten hold 3.5% to 4.5%. Germline V lookup: CDR1 ENHRY, CDR2 SYGVKD. There are 13 residues in the CDR3. Trimming cost V 7 bases and J 7 bases; bases outside gene matches: 7. Study outcomes and limitations: White British ancestry dominated among donors, who included more females, and clonal diversity was possibly underestimated.

Note on this clone: Its antigen is undetermined.

Material: peripheral blood, obtained 28 days after the second AZD1222 dose. The receptor was derived from an adult who received the AZD1222 COVID-19 vaccine. The chain recombines TRBV10-3 with TRBJ1-5; 7 bases are a match to TRBD1. CDR3 sequence: CAINDRDGQPQHF. The CDR3 nucleotides are TGTGCCATCAATGACAGGGATGGGCAGCCCCAGCATTTT.